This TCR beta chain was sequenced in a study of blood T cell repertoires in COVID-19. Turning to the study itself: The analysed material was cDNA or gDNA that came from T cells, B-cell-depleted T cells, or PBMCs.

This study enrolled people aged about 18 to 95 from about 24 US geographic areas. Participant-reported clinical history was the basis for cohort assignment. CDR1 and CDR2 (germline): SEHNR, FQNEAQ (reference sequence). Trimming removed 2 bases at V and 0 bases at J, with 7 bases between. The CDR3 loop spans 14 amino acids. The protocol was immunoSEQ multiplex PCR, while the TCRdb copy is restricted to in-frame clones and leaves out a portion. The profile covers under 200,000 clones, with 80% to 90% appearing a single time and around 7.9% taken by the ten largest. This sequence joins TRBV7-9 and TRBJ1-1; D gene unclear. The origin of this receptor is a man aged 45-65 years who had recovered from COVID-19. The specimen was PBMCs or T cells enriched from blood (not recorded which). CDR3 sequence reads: CASSLPLVNTEAFF. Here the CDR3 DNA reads TGTGCCAGCAGCTTACCCTTAGTGAACACTGAAGCTTTCTTT.